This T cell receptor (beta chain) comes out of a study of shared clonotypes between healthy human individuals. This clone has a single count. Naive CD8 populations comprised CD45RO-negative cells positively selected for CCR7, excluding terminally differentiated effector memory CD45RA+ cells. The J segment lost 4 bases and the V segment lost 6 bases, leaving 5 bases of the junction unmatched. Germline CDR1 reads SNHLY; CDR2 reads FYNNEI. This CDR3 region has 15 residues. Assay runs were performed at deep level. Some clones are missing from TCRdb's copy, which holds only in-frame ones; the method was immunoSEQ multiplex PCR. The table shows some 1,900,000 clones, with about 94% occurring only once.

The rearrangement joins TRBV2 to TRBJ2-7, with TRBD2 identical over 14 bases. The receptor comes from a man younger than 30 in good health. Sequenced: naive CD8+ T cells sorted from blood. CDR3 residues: CASRGGTSGSYEQYF. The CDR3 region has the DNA TGTGCCAGCAGGGGCGGGACTAGCGGGAGTTACGAGCAGTACTTC.